These 16 T cell receptor beta chains were sequenced from one sample in a study of vaccination and CD4 T cells after COVID-19. These receptors' targets are unknown. The treatment was: roughly ten-day PBMC culture with coronavirus spike peptide pools or control peptides (ViraFEST assay). Researchers used the Oncomine TCR Beta short-read assay to sequence DNA from cultured CD4+ T cells. TCRdb called the PCR reads again in MiXCR, with one record for every CDR3 protein. The table records roughly 16,000 distinct CDR3 sequences, under 80% of them present only once. Sequencing input: CD4+ T cells from blood, cultured in vitro. These receptors originate from a human donor who had recovered from COVID-19.

The chain uses TRBV6-1 and TRBJ1-3; D is perhaps TRBD1 (5 bases). Per the germline V gene, CDR1 is MNHNS and CDR2 is SASEGT. There are 19 residues in the CDR3. Trimming took 7 bases from V and 0 from J, leaving 25 bases between them. DNA of the CDR3: TGTGCCAGCACTCGCGGGACCTCGGGGCTTACTTCCTCTGGAAACACCATATATTTT. Translation gives CASTRGTSGLTSSGNTIYF.

This clonotype was found a few times. The V call is TRBV20-1, the J call TRBJ1-6, with 8 bases lining up with TRBD1. Germline-derived CDR1 and CDR2 are DFQATT and SNEGSKA (reference sequence). There are 15 residues in the CDR3. V was pared by 2 bases and J by 10 bases, with 10 bases of the junction left unmatched. CDR3 amino acids: CSARIGGTGGSPLHF. In DNA, the CDR3 is TGCAGTGCTAGAATCGGTGGGACAGGCGGATCACCCCTCCACTTT.

The chain couples TRBV7-2 to TRBJ1-2; D is possibly TRBD1 (5 bases). The germline CDR1 and CDR2 sequences are SGHTA and FQGNSA. This CDR3 has 12 amino acids. V was clipped by 4 bases and J by 6 bases, with 9 bases between them. CDR3 sequence (DNA): TGTGCCAGCAGCTGGCAACAGGATGGCTACACCTTC. It specifies CASSWQQDGYTF. Using reference TRBV7-2 and TRBJ1-2 for the parts outside the CDR3, the full variable domain is GAGVSQSPSNKVTEKGKDVELRCDPISGHTALYWYRQSLGQGLEFLIYFQGNSAPDKSGLPSDRFSAERTGGSVSTLTIQRTQQEDSAVYLCASSWQQDGYTFGSGTRLTVV.

The chain recombines TRBV7-9 with TRBJ1-4; 8 bases line up with TRBD1. V gave up 4 bases and J gave up 3 bases; unmatched junction bases: 13. This CDR3 is 18 amino acids long. Germline V gene lookup returns CDR1 SEHNR and CDR2 FQNEAQ (reference sequence). The CDR3 nucleotides are TGTGCCAGCAGCTATCGGACAGGGCCCCCCACTTCTAATGAAAAACTGTTTTTT. Residues: CASSYRTGPPTSNEKLFF.

The chain has TRBV6-5 and TRBJ2-7; D uncertain. Germline CDR1 and CDR2: MNHEY and SVGAGI. With 2 bases removed from V and 1 base from J, the gap between germline ends came to 12 bases. There are 15 residues in the CDR3. This chain's CDR3 is CASSYVKDVSYEQYF. Written as DNA, the CDR3 is TGTGCCAGCAGTTACGTGAAGGACGTTTCCTACGAGCAGTACTTC.

This chain uses TRBV6-2 or TRBV6-3 with TRBJ1-5; 10 bases are a match to TRBD1. V was clipped by 5 bases and J by 4 bases; unmatched bases: 5. Germline V CDR1 and CDR2: MNHEY, SVGEGT. The CDR3 sequence is 15 residues long. The CDR3 is CASSDQGQGNQPQHF. DNA for the CDR3: TGTGCCAGCAGTGACCAGGGACAGGGGAATCAGCCCCAGCATTTT.

The chain uses TRBV18 and TRBJ2-1; TRBD2 might be the D (6 bases). The germline gives CDR1 KGHSH, CDR2 LQKENI. The CDR3 is made up of 14 amino acids. V lost 3 bases, J lost 6 bases, and 12 bases lay in between. CDR3 nucleotides: TGTGCCAGCTCACCTCCCGGGGGACTCAATGAGCAGTTCTTC. It codes for CASSPPGGLNEQFF. The variable domain in full, with the rest retrieved from reference TRBV18 and TRBJ2-1, is NAGVMQNPRHLVRRRGQEARLRCSPMKGHSHVYWYRQLPEEGLKFMVYLQKENIIDESGMPKERFSAEFPKEGPSILRIQQVVRGDSAAYFCASSPPGGLNEQFFGPGTRLTVL.

This clonotype appeared a few times. This chain joins TRBV6-2 or TRBV6-3 and TRBJ2-7; D uncertain. The CDR3 consists of 12 residues. V lost 4 bases, J lost 3 bases, and 7 bases lay in between. Germline V lookup: CDR1 MNHEY, CDR2 SVGEGT. As DNA, the CDR3 is TGTGCCAGCAGTTTATCGATCTACGAGCAGTACTTC. Encoded protein: CASSLSIYEQYF.

This clonotype was observed a handful of times. The chain uses TRBV12-3 or TRBV12-4 and TRBJ1-5; D is undetermined. This CDR3 has 13 residues. V gave up 1 base and J gave up 5 bases, with 6 bases separating them. The CDR3 DNA reads TGTGCCAGCAGTTTAGGGGGATATCAGCCCCAGCATTTT. Translated: CASSLGGYQPQHF.

CDR3 region: CSAPERGSPYNEQFF. DNA for the CDR3: TGCAGTGCTCCCGAAAGGGGTAGCCCCTACAATGAGCAGTTCTTC. The V call is TRBV20-1, the J call TRBJ2-1; perhaps TRBD1 as D (5 bases). Germline CDR1 reads DFQATT; CDR2 reads SNEGSKA (reference sequence). The V and J ends lost 5 bases and 2 bases respectively, with 16 bases between them. The CDR3 is made up of 15 amino acids.

This chain connects TRBV7-2 to TRBJ2-3; D call uncertain. The germline gives CDR1 SGHTA, CDR2 FQGNSA. The CDR3 totals 14 residues. Deletions cut 5 bases from V and 0 bases from J, with 9 bases between. CDR3 sequence: CASSRLPSTDTQYF. CDR3 nucleotide sequence: TGTGCCAGCAGCCGTCTGCCGAGCACAGATACGCAGTATTTT.

This clonotype was counted between two and nine times. This chain uses TRBV28 with TRBJ1-6; tentatively, D is TRBD1 (5 bases). The V gene's germline CDR1 is MDHEN and CDR2 SYDVKM. This CDR3 has 15 amino acids. V gave up 10 bases and J gave up 10 bases, with 23 bases separating them. CDR3 protein: CATKYPGPHESPLHF. The CDR3 coding sequence is TGTGCCACTAAGTACCCAGGGCCCCACGAGTCACCCCTCCACTTT.

This clonotype was counted between two and nine times. The chain employs TRBV6-1 and TRBJ2-2; D is undetermined. The V end was cut by 5 bases, the J end by 6 bases, with 22 bases between. The CDR3 sequence is 17 residues long. Germline CDR1 and CDR2: MNHNS and SASEGT. The CDR3 loop is CASSRPWGLVGPGELFF. The CDR3, as DNA: TGTGCCAGCAGTCGACCGTGGGGTCTTGTAGGTCCCGGGGAGCTGTTTTTT.

The chain combines TRBV2 with TRBJ1-4, with D uncertain. This CDR3 spans 12 amino acids. V was cut by 11 bases and J by 7 bases, with 14 bases left in between. The germline V gene encodes CDR1 SNHLY and CDR2 FYNNEI. The CDR3 spells CASRQEGEKLFF. The CDR3 DNA sequence: TGTGCCTCCAGGCAGGAGGGTGAAAAACTGTTTTTT.

The V gene is TRBV6-1, the J gene TRBJ1-4; D unclear. The V gene lost 6 bases and the J gene lost 5 bases, with 10 bases spanning the gap. The CDR3 is 13 amino acids. CDR1 MNHNS and CDR2 SASEGT come from the germline V gene. CDR3 protein: CASRPRPNEKLFF. The CDR3 nucleotides read TGTGCCAGCAGACCCCGACCGAATGAAAAACTGTTTTTT.

The chain links TRBV28 to TRBJ1-6, with D perhaps TRBD1 (5 bases). The germline V gene encodes CDR1 MDHEN and CDR2 SYDVKM. There are 14 residues in the CDR3. V was shortened by 7 bases and J by 5 bases, with 12 bases between the two germline ends. The CDR3: CASTGIGDNSPLHF. The CDR3 DNA reads as TGTGCCAGCACCGGAATAGGGGATAATTCACCCCTCCACTTT.